This TCR beta chain emerged from a study of T cell repertoires in cytomegalovirus infection. TCRdb used MiXCR to reprocess the reads, holding one entry per CDR3 protein. The table lists approximately 500,000 distinct CDR3 sequences, about 30% of them singletons, with roughly 13% in the top ten. Study observations and caveats: Clonotypes of TCR beta that were HLA-C-restricted and CMV-specific dominated the ex vivo response.

A few counts support this clonotype. Its target is unknown. Trimming left V 6 bases short and J 12 bases short, with 15 bases between. Germline V gives CDR1 LGHNT, CDR2 FRNRAP. The CDR3 loop spans 11 amino acids. This TCR derives from a human donor in good health (CMV status not recorded). Some clones in this sample may be carry-over from other donors' samples. The sample was PBMCs. The gene calls are TRBV12-5 and TRBJ2-7; D gene uncertain. In DNA form, the CDR3 reads TGTGCTAGTGGGTGGCCCCCCAAGTGGTACTTC. This encodes CASGWPPKWYF.